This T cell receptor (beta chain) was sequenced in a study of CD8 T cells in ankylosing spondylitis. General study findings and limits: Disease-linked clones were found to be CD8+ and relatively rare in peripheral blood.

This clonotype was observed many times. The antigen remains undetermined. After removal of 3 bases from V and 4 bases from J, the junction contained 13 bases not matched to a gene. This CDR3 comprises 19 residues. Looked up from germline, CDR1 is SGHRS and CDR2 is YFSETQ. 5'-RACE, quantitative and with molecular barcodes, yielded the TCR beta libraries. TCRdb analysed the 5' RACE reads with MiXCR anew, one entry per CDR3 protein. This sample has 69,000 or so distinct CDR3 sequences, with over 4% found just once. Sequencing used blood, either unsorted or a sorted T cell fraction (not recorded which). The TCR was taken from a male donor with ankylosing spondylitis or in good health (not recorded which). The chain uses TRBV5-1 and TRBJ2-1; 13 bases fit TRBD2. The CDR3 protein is CASSSPKLRLAGGYNEQFF. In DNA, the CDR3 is TGCGCCAGCAGCTCACCCAAGCTTCGACTAGCGGGGGGTTACAATGAGCAGTTCTTC.